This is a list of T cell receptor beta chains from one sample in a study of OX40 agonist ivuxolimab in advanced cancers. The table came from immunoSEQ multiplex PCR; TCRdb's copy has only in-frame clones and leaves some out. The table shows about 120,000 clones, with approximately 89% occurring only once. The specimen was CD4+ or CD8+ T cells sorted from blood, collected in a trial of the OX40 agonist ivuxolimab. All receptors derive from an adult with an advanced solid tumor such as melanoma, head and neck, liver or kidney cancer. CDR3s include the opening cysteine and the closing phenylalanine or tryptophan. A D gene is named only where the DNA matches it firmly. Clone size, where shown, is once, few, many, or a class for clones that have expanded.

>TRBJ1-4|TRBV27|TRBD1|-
TGTGCCAGCAGAGGGACAGGGGATGAAAAACTGTTTTTT
CASRGTGDEKLFF
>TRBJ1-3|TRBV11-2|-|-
TGTGCCAGCAGGTCGATCGGGACATCCTCTGGAAACACCATATATTTT
CASRSIGTSSGNTIYF
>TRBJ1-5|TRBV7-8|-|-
TGTGCCAGCAGCTTAGGAGGACAGCGCAATCAGCCCCAGCATTTT
CASSLGGQRNQPQHF
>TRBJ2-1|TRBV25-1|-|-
TGTGCCAGCAGTGAACAGGCTGATGAGCAGTTCTTC
CASSEQADEQFF
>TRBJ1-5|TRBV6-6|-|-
TGTGCCAGCAGTCCTACTGGGGACCTTAATCAGCCCCAGCATTTT
CASSPTGDLNQPQHF
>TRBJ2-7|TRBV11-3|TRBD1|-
TGTGCCAGCAGCTTAGGAGGACAGGGGGCGAACGAGCAGTACTTC
CASSLGGQGANEQYF
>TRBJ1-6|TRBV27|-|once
TGTGCCAGCAGTTTATTCTTATTGTCACCCCTCCACTTT
CASSLFLLSPLHF
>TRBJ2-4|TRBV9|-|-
TGTGCCAGCAGCGTAGGGGGGAAAGGCAAAAACATTCAGTACTTC
CASSVGGKGKNIQYF
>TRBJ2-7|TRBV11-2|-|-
TGTGCCAGCAGTCTGTACCGCTCCTACGAGCAGTACTTC
CASSLYRSYEQYF
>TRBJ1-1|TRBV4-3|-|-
TGCGCCAGCAGCCAAGAACCCCACAGGGTAGGGGCTGAAGCTTTCTTT
CASSQEPHRVGAEAFF
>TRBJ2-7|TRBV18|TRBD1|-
TGTGCCAGCTCATTCACAGGGGGCTCCTACGAGCAGTACTTC
CASSFTGGSYEQYF
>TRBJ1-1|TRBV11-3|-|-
TGTGCCAGCAGCCGGGGGGGGTGGAACACTGAAGCTTTCTTT
CASSRGGWNTEAFF
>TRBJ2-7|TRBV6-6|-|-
TGTGCCAGCAGTTACGCCCTAGTAGCGGCTTCCTACGAGCAGTACTTC
CASSYALVAASYEQYF
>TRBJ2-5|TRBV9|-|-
TGTGCCAGCAGCCCCTCCGGTGGTGGGCACCAAGAGACCCAGTACTTC
CASSPSGGGHQETQYF
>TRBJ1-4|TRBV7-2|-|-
TGTGCCAGCAGCCCCTACAGTAATGAAAAACTGTTTTTT
CASSPYSNEKLFF
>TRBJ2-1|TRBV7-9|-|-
TGTGCCAGCAGCTTAGCGCCTAGGGGCGGGGATGAGCAGTTCTTC
CASSLAPRGGDEQFF
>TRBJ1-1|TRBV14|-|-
TGTGCCAGCAGCCAAGCCCTGGGAGGGGGGACTGAAGCTTTCTTT
CASSQALGGGTEAFF
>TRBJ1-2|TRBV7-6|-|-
TGTGCCAGCAGCTTAGGAAGTGGGCTAGGGGGGTATGGCTACACCTTC
CASSLGSGLGGYGYTF
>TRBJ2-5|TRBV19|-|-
TGTGCCAGTAGCCACGGGATCCAAGAGACCCAGTACTTC
CASSHGIQETQYF
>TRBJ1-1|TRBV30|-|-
TGTGCCTGTTTCTCCGGGACCAATGAAGCTTTCTTT
CACFSGTNEAFF
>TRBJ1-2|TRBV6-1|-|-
TGTGCCAGCAGTGTTCTGGGCCCTCGGGACTATGGCTACACCTTC
CASSVLGPRDYGYTF
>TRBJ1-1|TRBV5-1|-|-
TGCGCCAGCAGCTTGGTAGGGGGTGACACTGAAGCTTTCTTT
CASSLVGGDTEAFF
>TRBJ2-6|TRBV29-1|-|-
TGCAGCGTTGAGACAGTCTCTGGGGCCAACGTCCTGACTTTC
CSVETVSGANVLTF
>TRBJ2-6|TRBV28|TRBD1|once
TGTGCCAGCAGCTTGACAGGGTTCCCCTCTGGGGCCAACGTCCTGACTTTC
CASSLTGFPSGANVLTF
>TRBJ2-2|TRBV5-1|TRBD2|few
TGCGCCAGCAGCTTTAGCGGGAGGATCCTATACACCGGGGAGCTGTTTTTT
CASSFSGRILYTGELFF